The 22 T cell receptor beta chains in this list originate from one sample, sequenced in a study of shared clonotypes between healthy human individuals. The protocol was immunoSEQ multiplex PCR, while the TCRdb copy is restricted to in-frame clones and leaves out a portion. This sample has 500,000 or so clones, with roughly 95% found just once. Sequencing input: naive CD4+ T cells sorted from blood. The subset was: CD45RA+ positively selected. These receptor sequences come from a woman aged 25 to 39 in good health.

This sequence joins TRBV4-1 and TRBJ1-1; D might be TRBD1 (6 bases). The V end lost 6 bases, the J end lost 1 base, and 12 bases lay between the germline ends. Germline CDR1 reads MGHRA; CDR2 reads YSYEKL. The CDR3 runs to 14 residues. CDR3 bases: TGCGCCAGCAGGACCCAGGGACAGAACACTGAAGCTTTCTTT. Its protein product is CASRTQGQNTEAFF.

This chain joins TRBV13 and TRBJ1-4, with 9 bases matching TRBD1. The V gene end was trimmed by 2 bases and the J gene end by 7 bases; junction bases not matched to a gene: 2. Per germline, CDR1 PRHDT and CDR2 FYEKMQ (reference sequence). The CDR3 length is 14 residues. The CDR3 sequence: CASSLRQGVEKLFF. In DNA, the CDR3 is TGTGCCAGCAGCTTAAGACAGGGGGTTGAAAAACTGTTTTTT.

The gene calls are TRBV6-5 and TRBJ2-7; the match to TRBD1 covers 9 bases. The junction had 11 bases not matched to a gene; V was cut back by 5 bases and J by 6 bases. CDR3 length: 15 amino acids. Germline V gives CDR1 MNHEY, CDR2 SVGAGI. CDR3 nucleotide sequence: TGTGCCAGCAGTCGGCCGACAGGGGGAATTGGCGAGCAGTACTTC. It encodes CASSRPTGGIGEQYF.

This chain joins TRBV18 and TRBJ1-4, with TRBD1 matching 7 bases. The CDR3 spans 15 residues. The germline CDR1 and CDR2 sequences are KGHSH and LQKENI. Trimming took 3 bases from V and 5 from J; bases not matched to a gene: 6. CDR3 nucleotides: TGTGCCAGCTCACCGACCGGGACAGTCAATGAAAAACTGTTTTTT. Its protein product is CASSPTGTVNEKLFF.

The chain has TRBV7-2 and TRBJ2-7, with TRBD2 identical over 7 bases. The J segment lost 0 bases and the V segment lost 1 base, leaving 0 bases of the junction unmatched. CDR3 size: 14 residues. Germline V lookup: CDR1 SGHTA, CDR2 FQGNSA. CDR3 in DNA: TGTGCCAGCAGCTTAGGGGACTACTCCTACGAGCAGTACTTC. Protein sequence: CASSLGDYSYEQYF.

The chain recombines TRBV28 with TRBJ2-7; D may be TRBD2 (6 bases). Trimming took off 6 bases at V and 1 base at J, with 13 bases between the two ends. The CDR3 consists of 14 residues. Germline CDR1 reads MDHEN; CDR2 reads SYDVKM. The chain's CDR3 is CASRGTLPSYEQYF. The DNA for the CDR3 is TGTGCCAGCAGAGGGACTTTACCTTCCTACGAGCAGTACTTC. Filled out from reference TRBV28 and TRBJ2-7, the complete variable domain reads DVKVTQSSRYLVKRTGEKVFLECVQDMDHENMFWYRQDPGLGLRLIYFSYDVKMKEKGDIPEGYSVSREKKERFSLILESASTNQTSMYLCASRGTLPSYEQYFGPGTRLTVT.

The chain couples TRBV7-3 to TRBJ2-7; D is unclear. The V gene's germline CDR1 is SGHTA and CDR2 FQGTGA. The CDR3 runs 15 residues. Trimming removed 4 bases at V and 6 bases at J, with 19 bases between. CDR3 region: CASSSHYGPFSEQYF. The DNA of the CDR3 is TGTGCCAGCAGCTCGCATTACGGGCCTTTCTCCGAGCAGTACTTC.

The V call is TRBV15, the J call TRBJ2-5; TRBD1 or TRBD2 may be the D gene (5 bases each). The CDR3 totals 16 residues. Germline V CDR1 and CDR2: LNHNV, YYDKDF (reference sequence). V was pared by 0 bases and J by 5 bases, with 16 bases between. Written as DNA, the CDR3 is TGTGCCACCAGCAGAGAAGCGACTATCAGGGTGGAGACCCAGTACTTC. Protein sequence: CATSREATIRVETQYF. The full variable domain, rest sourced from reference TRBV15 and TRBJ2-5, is DAMVIQNPRYQVTQFGKPVTLSCSQTLNHNVMYWYQQKSSQAPKLLFHYYDKDFNNEADTPDNFQSRRPNTSFCFLDIRSPGLGDTAMYLCATSREATIRVETQYFGPGTRLLVL.

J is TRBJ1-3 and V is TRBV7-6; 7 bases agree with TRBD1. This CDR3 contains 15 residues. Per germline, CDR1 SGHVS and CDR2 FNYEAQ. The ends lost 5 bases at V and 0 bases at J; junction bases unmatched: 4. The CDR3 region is CASSPGTASGNTIYF. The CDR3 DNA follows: TGTGCCAGCAGCCCTGGGACAGCCTCTGGAAACACCATATATTTT.

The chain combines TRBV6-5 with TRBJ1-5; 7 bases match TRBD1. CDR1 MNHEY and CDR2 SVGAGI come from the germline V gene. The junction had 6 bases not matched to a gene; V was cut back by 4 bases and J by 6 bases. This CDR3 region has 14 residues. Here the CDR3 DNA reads TGTGCCAGCAGTTCCACAGGGGTCCGTCAGCCCCAGCATTTT. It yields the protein CASSSTGVRQPQHF.

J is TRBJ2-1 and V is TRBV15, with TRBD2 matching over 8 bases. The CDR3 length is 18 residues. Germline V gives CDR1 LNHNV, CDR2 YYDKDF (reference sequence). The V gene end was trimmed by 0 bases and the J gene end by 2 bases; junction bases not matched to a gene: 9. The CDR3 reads CATSRENKGLGPYNEQFF. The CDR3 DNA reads TGTGCCACCAGCAGAGAAAATAAGGGACTAGGGCCCTACAATGAGCAGTTCTTC.

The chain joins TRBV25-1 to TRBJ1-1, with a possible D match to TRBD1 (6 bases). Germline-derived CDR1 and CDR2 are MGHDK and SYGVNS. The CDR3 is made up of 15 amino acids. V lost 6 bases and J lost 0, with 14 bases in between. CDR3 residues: CASSAGGTVNTEAFF. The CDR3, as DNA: TGTGCCAGCAGCGCCGGGGGCACGGTGAACACTGAAGCTTTCTTT.

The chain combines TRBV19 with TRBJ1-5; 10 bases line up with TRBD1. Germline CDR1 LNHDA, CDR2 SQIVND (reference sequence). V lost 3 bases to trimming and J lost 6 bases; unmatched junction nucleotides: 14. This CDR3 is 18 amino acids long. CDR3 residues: CASSIFSGTGAVGQPQHF. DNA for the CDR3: TGTGCCAGTAGTATTTTCTCCGGGACAGGGGCTGTAGGTCAGCCCCAGCATTTT.

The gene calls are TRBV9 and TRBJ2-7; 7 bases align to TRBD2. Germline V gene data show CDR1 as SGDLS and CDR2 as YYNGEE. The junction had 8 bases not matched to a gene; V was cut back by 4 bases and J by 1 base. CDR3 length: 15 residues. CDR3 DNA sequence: TGTGCCAGCAGCCCTCGAACTAGCGTGTCCTACGAGCAGTACTTC. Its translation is CASSPRTSVSYEQYF.

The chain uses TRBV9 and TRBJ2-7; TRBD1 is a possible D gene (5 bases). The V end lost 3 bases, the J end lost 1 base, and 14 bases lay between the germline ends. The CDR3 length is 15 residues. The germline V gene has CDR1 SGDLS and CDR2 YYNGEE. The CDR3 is CASSGGRSPSYEQYF. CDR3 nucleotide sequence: TGTGCCAGCAGCGGGGGCCGGAGTCCTTCCTACGAGCAGTACTTC. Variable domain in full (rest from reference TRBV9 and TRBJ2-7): DSGVTQTPKHLITATGQRVTLRCSPRSGDLSVYWYQQSLDQGLQFLIQYYNGEERAKGNILERFSAQQFPDLHSELNLSSLELGDSALYFCASSGGRSPSYEQYFGPGTRLTVT.

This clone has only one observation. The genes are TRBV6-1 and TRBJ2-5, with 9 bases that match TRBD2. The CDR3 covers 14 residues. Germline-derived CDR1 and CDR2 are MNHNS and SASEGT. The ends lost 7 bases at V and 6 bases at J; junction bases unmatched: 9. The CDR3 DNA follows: TGTGCCAGCATTAAGCGGGGGGCGCAAAAGACCCAGTACTTC. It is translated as CASIKRGAQKTQYF.

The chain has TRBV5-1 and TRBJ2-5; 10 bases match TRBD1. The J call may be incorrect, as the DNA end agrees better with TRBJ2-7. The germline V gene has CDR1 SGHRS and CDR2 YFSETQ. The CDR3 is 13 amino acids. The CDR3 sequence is CASSDGQGGEQYF. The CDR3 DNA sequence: TGCGCCAGCAGCGATGGACAGGGGGGCGAGCAGTACTTC.

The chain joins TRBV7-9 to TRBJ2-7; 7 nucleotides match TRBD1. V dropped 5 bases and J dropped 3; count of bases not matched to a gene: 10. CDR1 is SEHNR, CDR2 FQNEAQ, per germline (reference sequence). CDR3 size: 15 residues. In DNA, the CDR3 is TGTGCCAGCAGCCCCCGCCTGGGACAGTTCTACGAGCAGTACTTC. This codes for CASSPRLGQFYEQYF.

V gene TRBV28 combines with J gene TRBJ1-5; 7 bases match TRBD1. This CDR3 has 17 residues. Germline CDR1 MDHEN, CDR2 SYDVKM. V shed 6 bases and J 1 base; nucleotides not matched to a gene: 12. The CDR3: CASRVRGGARSNQPQHF. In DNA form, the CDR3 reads TGTGCCAGCAGGGTGCGAGGGGGCGCGCGGAGCAATCAGCCCCAGCATTTT.

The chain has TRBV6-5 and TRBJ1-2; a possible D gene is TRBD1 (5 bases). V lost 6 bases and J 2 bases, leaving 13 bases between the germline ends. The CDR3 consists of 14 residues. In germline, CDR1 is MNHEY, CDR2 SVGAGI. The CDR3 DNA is TGTGCCAGCAGGAAAACGGGACGGAACTATGGCTACACCTTC. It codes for CASRKTGRNYGYTF.

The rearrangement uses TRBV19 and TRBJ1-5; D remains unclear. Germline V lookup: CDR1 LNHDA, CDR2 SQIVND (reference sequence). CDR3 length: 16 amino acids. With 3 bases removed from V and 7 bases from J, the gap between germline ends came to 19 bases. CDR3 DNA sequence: TGTGCCAGTAGTATGGCGGGTCGAGGGTGGCGGCAGCCCCAGCATTTT. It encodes CASSMAGRGWRQPQHF.

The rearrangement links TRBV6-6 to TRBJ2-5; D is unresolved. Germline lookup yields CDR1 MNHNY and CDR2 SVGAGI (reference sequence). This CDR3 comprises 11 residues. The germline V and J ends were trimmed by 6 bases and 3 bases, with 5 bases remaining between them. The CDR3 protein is CASSRKETQYF. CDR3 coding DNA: TGTGCCAGCAGCCGAAAAGAGACCCAGTACTTC.